Shown below are 29 T cell receptor beta chains from a single sample sequenced in a study of CD8 T cells in Susac syndrome. RNA in amounts of roughly 0.5 to 1 ug was reverse transcribed with random hexamers. TCRdb processed the immunoSEQ multiplex PCR reads anew with MiXCR; each CDR3 protein has one entry. The sample holds 80,000 or so distinct CDR3 sequences, about 93% seen once. Sequencing was carried out using CD4+ T cells from PBMCs. The source is a human donor with Susac syndrome.

J is TRBJ2-3 and V is TRBV7-2; possibly TRBD1 for D (6 bases). V shed 5 bases and J shed 7 bases, with 22 bases lying between them. This CDR3 has 16 residues. The germline CDR1 and CDR2 sequences are SGHTA and FQGNSA. The DNA of the CDR3 is TGTGCCAGCAGCCCGACCCGGGACACCCGTGGGAATACGCAGTATTTT. Translated, it gives CASSPTRDTRGNTQYF.

The chain couples TRBV7-2 to TRBJ1-5; 8 bases are a match to TRBD1. This CDR3 contains 15 residues. Germline V gene lookup returns CDR1 SGHTA and CDR2 FQGNSA. V gave up 0 bases and J gave up 7 bases; unmatched junction bases: 5. CDR3 coding DNA: TGTGCCAGCAGCTTAGCGCAGGGGGCCCGGCAGCCCCAGCATTTT. This gives the protein CASSLAQGARQPQHF.

This chain joins TRBV15 and TRBJ2-5; D perhaps matches TRBD1 (6 bases). V lost 7 bases to trimming and J lost 5 bases, with 20 bases between them. The germline V gene encodes CDR1 LNHNV and CDR2 YYDKDF (reference sequence). This CDR3 is built from 15 residues. The chain's CDR3 is CATTQGKTGFETQYF. The CDR3, as DNA: TGTGCCACCACCCAAGGGAAGACAGGCTTCGAGACCCAGTACTTC.

This chain links TRBV12-3 or TRBV12-4 with TRBJ1-1; D is unresolved. Between the trimmed V and J ends, which lost 1 base and 3 bases, there was a span of 6 bases. This CDR3 region has 13 residues. The CDR3 sequence is CASSLGAYTEAFF. In DNA form, the CDR3 reads TGTGCCAGCAGTTTAGGAGCGTACACTGAAGCTTTCTTT.

The gene calls are TRBV28 and TRBJ2-3; no reliable D call. CDR3 length: 13 amino acids. Germline CDR1 is MDHEN and CDR2 is SYDVKM. V was clipped by 2 bases and J by 11 bases, with 14 bases between them. CDR3 coding DNA: TGTGCCAGCAGTTTAGGGCCGCACCTCAGGCAGTATTTT. Amino acid sequence: CASSLGPHLRQYF. The variable domain in full, with the rest retrieved from reference TRBV28 and TRBJ2-3, is DVKVTQSSRYLVKRTGEKVFLECVQDMDHENMFWYRQDPGLGLRLIYFSYDVKMKEKGDIPEGYSVSREKKERFSLILESASTNQTSMYLCASSLGPHLRQYFGPGTRLTVL.

The CDR3 coding sequence is TGTGCCAGCAGCTTAGGACAGGGGACGCTCTACGAGCAGTACTTC. Its translation: CASSLGQGTLYEQYF. The chain uses TRBV7-2 and TRBJ2-7; 8 bases are shared with TRBD1. In germline, CDR1 is SGHTA, CDR2 FQGNSA. The CDR3 runs to 15 residues. With V trimmed by 1 base and J by 3 bases, 5 bases remained unmatched. Together with reference TRBV7-2 and TRBJ2-7, the CDR3 gives the full variable domain: GAGVSQSPSNKVTEKGKDVELRCDPISGHTALYWYRQSLGQGLEFLIYFQGNSAPDKSGLPSDRFSAERTGGSVSTLTIQRTQQEDSAVYLCASSLGQGTLYEQYFGPGTRLTVT.

This clonotype appeared a single time. The chain links TRBV18 to TRBJ2-7; tentatively, D is TRBD2 (6 bases). V was trimmed by 5 bases and J by 0 bases, leaving 14 bases between them. Germline V CDR1 and CDR2: KGHSH, LQKENI. The CDR3 spans 15 residues. The CDR3 region has the DNA TGTGCCAGCTCATCCGTGGCGGGGACCTCCTACGAGCAGTACTTC. This sequence encodes CASSSVAGTSYEQYF. The full variable domain, with the rest looked up from reference TRBV18 and TRBJ2-7, is NAGVMQNPRHLVRRRGQEARLRCSPMKGHSHVYWYRQLPEEGLKFMVYLQKENIIDESGMPKERFSAEFPKEGPSILRIQQVVRGDSAAYFCASSSVAGTSYEQYFGPGTRLTVT.

The V call is TRBV19, the J call TRBJ2-5, with D tentatively TRBD1 or TRBD2 (5 bases each). This CDR3 contains 15 residues. The V gene's germline CDR1 is LNHDA and CDR2 SQIVND (reference sequence). Trimming took 5 bases from V and 5 from J, leaving 18 bases between them. CDR3 residues: CASSFPNWGRETQYF. CDR3 nucleotide sequence: TGTGCCAGTAGTTTCCCCAATTGGGGACGGGAGACCCAGTACTTC.

This chain joins TRBV6-5 and TRBJ1-2; the D is unclear. The germline CDR1 and CDR2 sequences are MNHEY and SVGAGI. Trimming stripped 0 bases from V and 4 bases from J, with 12 bases between. The CDR3 contains 15 residues. The CDR3 DNA is TGTGCCAGCAGTTACTCCACGTCCACGACCTATGGCTACACCTTC. Translation gives CASSYSTSTTYGYTF.

The rearrangement joins TRBV6-2 or TRBV6-3 to TRBJ2-7, with D perhaps matching TRBD1 (6 bases). With 7 bases removed from V and 3 bases from J, the gap between germline ends came to 13 bases. The CDR3 runs to 13 residues. From germline, CDR1 is MNHEY and CDR2 SVGEGT. In DNA, the CDR3 is TGTGCCAGCACCGACAGGCGCAGCTACGAGCAGTACTTC. Translated: CASTDRRSYEQYF.

The V call is TRBV6-2 or TRBV6-3, the J call TRBJ2-2; D is unresolved. This CDR3 region has 16 residues. V lost 2 bases to trimming and J lost 2 bases, with 12 bases between them. Germline CDR1 is MNHEY and CDR2 is SVGEGT. The CDR3 DNA reads as TGTGCCAGCAGTTACGTCAGGAAATCAAACACCGGGGAGCTGTTTTTT. The encoded protein is CASSYVRKSNTGELFF.

The rearrangement joins TRBV4-3 to TRBJ2-1; perhaps TRBD2 as D (6 bases). The germline V gene encodes CDR1 LGHNA and CDR2 YSLEER. The ends were cut back, 3 bases at V and 5 bases at J, with 17 bases in the middle. The CDR3 totals 16 residues. In DNA form, the CDR3 reads TGCGCCAGCAGCCAGAAACCCCGGGACTGGAACAATGAGCAGTTCTTC. Encoded protein: CASSQKPRDWNNEQFF.

CDR3 nucleotides: TGTGCCAGCAGCTCCTCTGGGGGGACAGGGGAAGAGACCCAGTACTTC. Its translation is CASSSSGGTGEETQYF. The V call is TRBV7-9, the J call TRBJ2-5; 10 bases are shared with TRBD1. Trimming at V came to 4 bases and at J to 3 bases, leaving 8 bases not matched to a gene. The V gene's germline CDR1 is SEHNR and CDR2 FQNEAQ (reference sequence). This CDR3 has 16 amino acids.

The V gene is TRBV4-1, the J gene TRBJ2-7; possibly TRBD2 for D (5 bases). The length of the CDR3 is 16 residues. In germline, CDR1 is MGHRA, CDR2 YSYEKL. Deletions cut 1 base from V and 5 bases from J, with 18 bases between. In DNA, the CDR3 is TGCGCCAGCAGCCAAGGCGGAATAGCGACGATCCACGAGCAGTACTTC. Translated, it gives CASSQGGIATIHEQYF.

This sequence joins TRBV3-1 and TRBJ1-3; TRBD1 might be the D (6 bases). This CDR3 is 15 amino acids long. Germline loops: CDR1 LGHDT, CDR2 YNNKEL (reference sequence). V was cut by 7 bases and J by 3 bases, with 16 bases left in between. As DNA, the CDR3 is TGTGCCAGCACCGAAGCCCCGACAGGTGGAAACACCATATATTTT. It encodes CASTEAPTGGNTIYF.

V and J are TRBV7-2 and TRBJ2-3, with D uncertain. Trimming left V 5 bases short and J 6 bases short, with 9 bases between. Germline CDR1 SGHTA, CDR2 FQGNSA. There are 12 residues in the CDR3. CDR3 bases: TGTGCCAGCAGCCCCTGGATGGATACGCAGTATTTT. Amino acid sequence: CASSPWMDTQYF.

The chain is built from TRBV6-5 and TRBJ1-2; TRBD1 matches at 7 bases. Germline trimming cut 4 bases from V and 10 bases from J; bases unmatched to any gene: 6. The CDR3 runs 12 residues. Germline CDR1 reads MNHEY; CDR2 reads SVGAGI. The CDR3 sequence is CASSFDRALYTF. The CDR3 DNA reads TGTGCCAGCAGTTTCGACAGGGCTCTCTACACCTTC.

The chain combines TRBV18 with TRBJ2-6, with 7 bases matching TRBD1. Germline CDR1 reads KGHSH; CDR2 reads LQKENI. There are 18 residues in the CDR3. V trimming: 1 base; J trimming: 0 bases; junction bases outside the gene matches: 6. CDR3 protein: CASSPRTGKASGANVLTF. For the CDR3, the DNA is TGTGCCAGCTCACCACGGACAGGAAAAGCCTCTGGGGCCAACGTCCTGACTTTC.

This clonotype was found once. The V gene is TRBV18, the J gene TRBJ1-3, with TRBD1 matching 10 bases. V lost 2 bases, J lost 4 bases, and 5 bases stayed unmatched. The CDR3 contains 16 residues. The germline gives CDR1 KGHSH, CDR2 LQKENI. The CDR3 reads CASSPSGTGDGNTIYF. DNA for the CDR3: TGTGCCAGCTCACCATCCGGGACAGGGGACGGAAACACCATATATTTT. The complete variable domain, with remaining parts taken from reference TRBV18 and TRBJ1-3, reads NAGVMQNPRHLVRRRGQEARLRCSPMKGHSHVYWYRQLPEEGLKFMVYLQKENIIDESGMPKERFSAEFPKEGPSILRIQQVVRGDSAAYFCASSPSGTGDGNTIYFGEGSWLTVV.

The gene calls are TRBV21-1 and TRBJ2-7; the table gives TRBD1 as D, unverified against the DNA. TRBV21-1 is tagged as a pseudogene. The CDR3 totals 14 residues. CDR3 residues: CASKKPETTYEQYF. The CDR3 nucleotides are TGTGCCAGCAAGAAACCGGAGACAACCTACGAGCAGTACTTC.

This chain uses TRBV28 with TRBJ1-5, with 9 bases identical to TRBD1. Losses at the gene ends were 2 bases for V and 6 bases for J; bases not matched to a gene: 11. This CDR3 contains 17 residues. In germline, CDR1 is MDHEN, CDR2 SYDVKM. The CDR3 DNA sequence: TGTGCCAGCAGTTTAAGGCCGGGACAGGGAGCTAGTCAGCCCCAGCATTTT. Protein product: CASSLRPGQGASQPQHF.

This chain links TRBV30 with TRBJ1-2, with no clear D. V lost 8 bases, J lost 3 bases, and 10 bases lay in between. Germline values: CDR1 GTSNPN, CDR2 SVGIG (reference sequence). The length of the CDR3 is 11 residues. In DNA, the CDR3 is TGTGCCGGGGTGCGCGACTATGGCTACACCTTC. It yields the protein CAGVRDYGYTF.

The CDR3 coding sequence is TGTGCCAGCAGTTATCAATCCGCGGGAGGGTTTGAGCAGTTCTTC. This sequence encodes CASSYQSAGGFEQFF. V usage is TRBV6-2 or TRBV6-3 and J usage is TRBJ2-1, with TRBD2 identical over 9 bases. The CDR3 spans 15 residues. The trim removed 3 bases at V and 9 bases at J, leaving 9 bases unmatched. Looked up from germline, CDR1 is MNHEY and CDR2 is SVGEGT.

V usage is TRBV7-3 and J usage is TRBJ2-3, with D perhaps being TRBD1 or TRBD2 (5 bases each). Trimming cost V 6 bases and J 6 bases, with 25 bases left between them. The CDR3 is made up of 17 amino acids. Per the germline V gene, CDR1 is SGHTA and CDR2 is FQGTGA. The DNA for the CDR3 is TGTGCCAGCAGTCAATCGGGACCCACAATTCCGGGGGATACGCAGTATTTT. Protein sequence: CASSQSGPTIPGDTQYF.

The chain links TRBV19 to TRBJ1-3; 7 bases align to TRBD1. With V trimmed by 7 bases and J by 2 bases, 5 bases remained unmatched. This CDR3 is 14 amino acids long. The germline V gene encodes CDR1 LNHDA and CDR2 SQIVND (reference sequence). The CDR3 sequence: CASISTGPGNTIYF. The CDR3 DNA reads TGTGCCAGTATCTCGACAGGGCCTGGAAACACCATATATTTT.

This chain links TRBV9 with TRBJ2-7; D ambiguous. Trimming took off 0 bases at V and 3 bases at J, with 7 bases between the two ends. This CDR3 region has 13 residues. The V gene's germline CDR1 is SGDLS and CDR2 YYNGEE. The chain's CDR3 is CASSVAWDYEQYF. The DNA of the CDR3 is TGTGCCAGCAGCGTAGCTTGGGACTACGAGCAGTACTTC.

The count of this clonotype is one. V and J are TRBV3-1 and TRBJ2-2; D is undetermined. The germline V gene encodes CDR1 LGHDT and CDR2 YNNKEL (reference sequence). The CDR3 is made up of 14 amino acids. Trimming removed 4 bases at V and 5 bases at J, with 11 bases between. CDR3 in amino acids: CASSLLTETGELFF. Written as DNA, the CDR3 is TGTGCCAGCAGCCTCCTCACGGAGACCGGGGAGCTGTTTTTT.

The chain combines TRBV6-4 with TRBJ2-6; no firm D call. The CDR3 runs 14 residues. Germline lookup yields CDR1 MRHNA and CDR2 SNTAGT. V lost 6 bases to trimming and J lost 0 bases, with 6 bases between them. This CDR3 reads CASSYNSGANVLTF. As DNA, the CDR3 is TGTGCCAGCAGCTATAACTCTGGGGCCAACGTCCTGACTTTC.

V and J are TRBV9 and TRBJ2-1; either TRBD1 or TRBD2 may fit D (5 bases each). V lost 3 bases and J 1 base, leaving 8 bases between the germline ends. This CDR3 region has 14 residues. Germline V gives CDR1 SGDLS, CDR2 YYNGEE. DNA for the CDR3: TGTGCCAGCAGCGGAGGGGAGTCCTACAATGAGCAGTTCTTC. It specifies CASSGGESYNEQFF.